The 16 T cell receptor beta chains reported below all come from one sample, sequenced in a study of identical twins. Using its own MiXCR run on the 5' RACE reads, TCRdb lists one record per CDR3 protein. The table records 200,000 to 250,000 distinct CDR3 sequences, 5.5% to 7% of them present only once. These data also formed part of another study, on yellow fever vaccine responses in identical twins.

The sample taken for sequencing was memory (CD45RO+) T cells sorted from blood. The receptors were sampled from a woman aged 18-29 years in good health.

The sample holds a few counts of this clonotype. The V and J genes are TRBV5-1 and TRBJ2-5; D may be TRBD2 (5 bases). V was cut by 0 bases and J by 5 bases, with 17 bases left in between. Germline CDR1 reads SGHRS; CDR2 reads YFSETQ. This CDR3 has 16 amino acids. CDR3 sequence: CASSLGRHGGGETQYF. The CDR3 DNA reads TGCGCCAGCAGCTTGGGTAGGCATGGAGGAGGCGAGACCCAGTACTTC.

This clonotype occurred a few times. CDR3 sequence: CASSEAAGRPYGYTF. As DNA, the CDR3 is TGTGCCAGCAGTGAAGCGGCGGGACGGCCATATGGCTACACCTTC. The gene calls are TRBV6-1 and TRBJ1-2; a possible D gene is TRBD1 (5 bases). This CDR3 is built from 15 residues. V was cut by 0 bases and J by 5 bases, with 13 bases left in between. Germline CDR1 and CDR2: MNHNS and SASEGT.

This clonotype was picked up many times. This chain joins TRBV10-3 and TRBJ2-2; TRBD1 agrees at 7 bases. The trim removed 4 bases at V and 1 base at J, leaving 6 bases unmatched. The germline gives CDR1 ENHRY, CDR2 SYGVKD. The CDR3 runs to 16 residues. In DNA form, the CDR3 reads TGTGCCATCAGTGGGTTGGGGACAGAGAACACCGGGGAGCTGTTTTTT. It is translated as CAISGLGTENTGELFF.

The rearrangement links TRBV11-2 to TRBJ2-4, with 7 bases fitting TRBD1. The CDR3 totals 15 residues. Germline CDR1 reads SGHAT; CDR2 reads FQNNGV. The J segment lost 8 bases and the V segment lost 0 bases, leaving 7 bases of the junction unmatched. CDR3 loop: CASSLDRQGYDIQYF. The DNA of the CDR3 is TGTGCCAGCAGCTTAGACCGACAGGGTTACGACATTCAGTACTTC.

The chain uses TRBV5-1 and TRBJ2-5, with 7 bases aligning to TRBD2. Unmatched junction bases numbered 10, after V lost 0 bases and J lost 5 bases. The CDR3 length is 16 residues. Germline CDR1 is SGHRS and CDR2 is YFSETQ. The CDR3 DNA reads as TGCGCCAGCAGCTTGGTGTTTGGCGGGAGCATGGAGACCCAGTACTTC. Its translation is CASSLVFGGSMETQYF. Supplemented by reference TRBV5-1 and TRBJ2-5, the full variable domain reads KAGVTQTPRYLIKTRGQQVTLSCSPISGHRSVSWYQQTPGQGLQFLFEYFSETQRNKGNFPGRFSGRQFSNSRSEMNVSTLELGDSALYLCASSLVFGGSMETQYFGPGTRLLVL.

This sequence joins TRBV5-1 and TRBJ2-5; D possibly corresponds to TRBD1 (6 bases). CDR3 length equals 15 residues. V was trimmed by 4 bases and J by 5 bases, leaving 18 bases between them. Germline V CDR1 and CDR2: SGHRS, YFSETQ. The CDR3 DNA sequence: TGCGCCAGCAGCCGCACAGGGAACGGCGTCGAGACCCAGTACTTC. This encodes CASSRTGNGVETQYF. The full variable domain, rest sourced from reference TRBV5-1 and TRBJ2-5, is KAGVTQTPRYLIKTRGQQVTLSCSPISGHRSVSWYQQTPGQGLQFLFEYFSETQRNKGNFPGRFSGRQFSNSRSEMNVSTLELGDSALYLCASSRTGNGVETQYFGPGTRLLVL.

The chain is built from TRBV6-5 and TRBJ1-3; D not certain. Per germline, CDR1 MNHEY and CDR2 SVGAGI. There are 14 residues in the CDR3. Trimming cost V 3 bases and J 2 bases, with 8 bases left between them. The CDR3 DNA follows: TGTGCCAGCAGTTATGAGGGCGCTGGAAACACCATATATTTT. It translates to CASSYEGAGNTIYF.

In this sample, this clonotype turned up many times. This chain links TRBV3-1 with TRBJ2-1; 7 bases agree with TRBD2. After removal of 1 base from V and 5 bases from J, the junction contained 14 bases not matched to a gene. The CDR3 covers 18 residues. Germline V CDR1 and CDR2: LGHDT, YNNKEL (reference sequence). The CDR3 region is CASSQVPGAGRRHNEQFF. The CDR3 DNA reads as TGTGCCAGCAGCCAAGTCCCCGGAGCGGGGAGGCGCCACAATGAGCAGTTCTTC.

This clonotype was detected only a few times. The chain is built from TRBV9 and TRBJ2-3, with TRBD1 identical over 9 bases. V shed 4 bases, J shed 6 bases, and the junction held 6 bases outside the gene matches. This CDR3 comprises 14 residues. Germline-derived CDR1 and CDR2 are SGDLS and YYNGEE. In nucleotides, the CDR3 is TGTGCCAGCAGCCCTCAGACAGGGGGGGATACGCAGTATTTT. It translates to CASSPQTGGDTQYF.

V and J are TRBV4-1 and TRBJ1-6, with D hard to call. The V and J ends lost 0 bases and 16 bases respectively, with 10 bases between them. The CDR3 has 12 amino acids. Germline V CDR1 and CDR2: MGHRA, YSYEKL. CDR3 sequence (DNA): TGCGCCAGCAGCCAAGATTGGCAATCTCTCCACTTT. It translates to CASSQDWQSLHF.

Comments on this clonotype: A much larger clone differs from this one at a single base, so this may be a read error. The CDR3 ends on some other residue instead of the conserved phenylalanine or tryptophan, so this is likely a read error. CDR3 sequence (DNA): TGTGCCAGCAGCGTCCTCCGTGAGGGCACTGAAGCTTTCTAT. Translated: CASSVLREGTEAFY. The V gene is TRBV9, the J gene TRBJ1-1, with unresolved D. Trimming removed 2 bases from V and 4 bases from J, with 12 bases in between. The CDR3 spans 14 residues. Germline loops: CDR1 SGDLS, CDR2 YYNGEE.

The chain employs TRBV6-1 and TRBJ2-2; D call uncertain. Per germline, CDR1 MNHNS and CDR2 SASEGT. V lost 3 bases and J lost 6, with 11 bases in between. There are 14 residues in the CDR3. The CDR3 DNA reads as TGTGCCAGCAGTGATCGCCTGGATCCCGGGGAGCTGTTTTTT. Translation gives CASSDRLDPGELFF.

This clonotype was counted ten times or more. Written as DNA, the CDR3 is TGTGCCAGCAGTTACTCGGTACCCCCGGATACGCAGTATTTT. It yields the protein CASSYSVPPDTQYF. The chain employs TRBV6-5 and TRBJ2-3; D ambiguous. The CDR3 is made up of 14 amino acids. Germline CDR1 reads MNHEY; CDR2 reads SVGAGI. V lost 0 bases and J lost 6, with 10 bases in between.

This clonotype came up a few times. This chain uses TRBV7-9 with TRBJ2-4; D remains unclear. Germline V CDR1 and CDR2: SEHNR, FQNEAQ (reference sequence). This CDR3 contains 15 residues. V lost 10 bases, J lost 1 base, and 17 bases lay in between. CDR3 nucleotides: TGTGCCATCCAACTGAACAGATACGCCAAAAACATTCAGTACTTC. Amino acid sequence: CAIQLNRYAKNIQYF.

Only a few counts were recorded for this clonotype. The rearrangement links TRBV5-1 to TRBJ2-1; maybe TRBD2 (7 bases). Germline CDR1 and CDR2: SGHRS and YFSETQ. V dropped 7 bases and J dropped 3 bases, with 17 bases sitting between them. The CDR3 is made up of 15 amino acids. CDR3 loop: CASGMGGGYYNEQFF. The CDR3 DNA reads as TGCGCCAGCGGAATGGGGGGGGGCTACTACAATGAGCAGTTCTTC.

J is TRBJ1-2 and V is TRBV28, with a tentative D call TRBD1 (5 bases). Trimming pared 5 bases from V and 1 base from J, leaving 8 bases between. Germline values: CDR1 MDHEN, CDR2 SYDVKM. The CDR3 contains 13 residues. CDR3 bases: TGTGCCAGCAGTCCCAGGGATAACTATGGCTACACCTTC. Protein sequence: CASSPRDNYGYTF.